A selection of T cell receptor beta chains follows, all from one sample in a study of OX40 agonist ivuxolimab in advanced cancers. The method was immunoSEQ multiplex PCR; TCRdb's version includes in-frame clones alone and lacks a portion of them. The sample yields some 60,000 clones, about 89% seen once. The source material was CD4+ or CD8+ T cells sorted from blood, sampled in a trial of the OX40 agonist ivuxolimab. These receptors were taken from an adult with an advanced solid tumor such as melanoma, head and neck, liver or kidney cancer. CDR3s include the opening cysteine and the closing phenylalanine or tryptophan.

V gene	J gene	CDR3 protein
TRBV18	TRBJ2-7	CASSPETVPSYEQYF
TRBV6-5	TRBJ2-7	CASRPGLADPYEQYF
TRBV28	TRBJ1-2	CASRRDRVRTNYGYTF
TRBV11-2	TRBJ1-1	CASSQIRGGTEAFF
TRBV7-9	TRBJ2-1	CASSSLSGRGSNEQFF
TRBV19	TRBJ2-6	CASSRGLRSGANVLTF
TRBV19	TRBJ1-1	CASSIVAGGRTEAFF
TRBV19	TRBJ1-3	CAAGNRGASGNTIYF
TRBV7-2	TRBJ2-7	CASSLGDHEQYF
TRBV7-2	TRBJ1-1	CASSYLEGEAFF
TRBV28	TRBJ2-5	CASSSTTAGGGETQYF
TRBV5-1	TRBJ1-4	CASSLSWGSGQRNEKLFF
TRBV5-1	TRBJ2-5	CASSWAGLQETQYF
TRBV6-4	TRBJ2-2	CASRNRAGGELFF
TRBV14	TRBJ2-5	CASSQFETQYF
TRBV7-9	TRBJ2-7	CASLASGSYEQYF
TRBV2	TRBJ2-3	CASSGGTGAADTQYF
TRBV4-3	TRBJ2-3	CASSQDLVDTQYF
TRBV27	TRBJ1-4	CASSFVGSNEKLFF
TRBV19	TRBJ1-2	CASLRQGGGYTF
TRBV2	TRBJ2-7	CASGTGGFGEQYF
TRBV7-3	TRBJ2-5	CASSLTLEEETQYF
TRBV10-3	TRBJ2-7	CAISDIARNYEQYF
TRBV19	TRBJ1-1	CASSPTGEGTEAFF
TRBV6-5	TRBJ1-4	CASRLALGNEKLFF
TRBV5-8	TRBJ2-3	CASSHGLAGTDTQYF
TRBV7-8	TRBJ2-7	CASSFYRRDEQYF
TRBV7-8	TRBJ1-1	CASSALAFGDLDTEAFF
TRBV30	TRBJ2-1	CAWSGGARGKFF
TRBV6-4	TRBJ2-1	CASSTSLAGVLDEQFF
TRBV19	TRBJ1-1	CASSMAVNVGEAFF
TRBV5-6	TRBJ1-6	CASSSDRGWSDSPLHF
TRBV5-5	TRBJ2-1	CASSATGYNEQFF